These 20 T cell receptor beta chains were sequenced from one sample in a study of blood T cell repertoires in COVID-19. The table came from immunoSEQ multiplex PCR; TCRdb's copy has only in-frame clones and leaves some out. The top ten clones hold 7.5% to 8% of a sample with about 240,000 clones, roughly 79% of them seen once. Sequencing input: peripheral blood. Receptors originate from a woman of 80 years or more with COVID-19, enrolled during active disease.

This clone has just a few counts. The chain employs TRBV3-1 (or the pseudogene TRBV3-2) and TRBJ2-1; no definite D call. The germline V and J ends were trimmed by 3 bases and 9 bases, with 6 bases remaining between them. This CDR3 has 11 residues. Per the germline V gene, CDR1 is LGHDT and CDR2 is YNNKEL (reference sequence). Here the CDR3 DNA reads TGTGCCAGCAGCCAGGCCACTGAGCAGTTCTTC. It encodes CASSQATEQFF.

This clone is a singleton in its sample. V and J are TRBV28 and TRBJ1-1; D remains unclear. In germline, CDR1 is MDHEN, CDR2 SYDVKM. Trimming cost V 2 bases and J 3 bases, with 13 bases left between them. The CDR3 runs 15 residues. The CDR3 DNA follows: TGTGCCAGCAGTTTAAGTCGAGGCCGTTACACTGAAGCTTTCTTT. It specifies CASSLSRGRYTEAFF.

CDR3 sequence reads: CAWSLAGREQYF. CDR3 nucleotides: TGTGCCTGGAGTCTAGCGGGCCGCGAGCAGTACTTC. V gene TRBV30 combines with J gene TRBJ2-7, with TRBD2 matching 8 bases. Trimming removed 2 bases from V and 6 bases from J; junction bases left unmatched: 3. Germline assignment: CDR1 GTSNPN and CDR2 SVGIG (reference sequence). The CDR3 totals 12 residues.

This chain connects TRBV5-1 to TRBJ1-3; TRBD1 is a possible D gene (6 bases). This CDR3 region has 16 residues. Trimming left V 0 bases short and J 1 base short, with 11 bases between. The germline CDR1 and CDR2 sequences are SGHRS and YFSETQ. CDR3 nucleotide sequence: TGCGCCAGCAGCTTGGCCCAGGGGTTATCTGGAAACACCATATATTTT. This gives the protein CASSLAQGLSGNTIYF. The full variable domain, in which reference TRBV5-1 and TRBJ1-3 provide the parts outside the CDR3, is KAGVTQTPRYLIKTRGQQVTLSCSPISGHRSVSWYQQTPGQGLQFLFEYFSETQRNKGNFPGRFSGRQFSNSRSEMNVSTLELGDSALYLCASSLAQGLSGNTIYFGEGSWLTVV.

The V call is TRBV19, the J call TRBJ2-7, with a tentative D call TRBD2 (5 bases). The CDR3 length is 13 residues. Trimming took off 4 bases at V and 7 bases at J, with 14 bases between the two ends. In germline, CDR1 is LNHDA, CDR2 SQIVND (reference sequence). The CDR3 here is CASSTQTGWEQYF. DNA of the CDR3: TGTGCCAGTAGTACCCAGACGGGGTGGGAGCAGTACTTC.

This sequence joins TRBV7-9 and TRBJ2-5; TRBD2 agrees at 10 bases. The CDR3 covers 17 residues. In germline, CDR1 is SEHNR, CDR2 FQNEAQ (reference sequence). V trimming: 4 bases; J trimming: 5 bases; junction bases outside the gene matches: 13. The CDR3 reads CASSSHRVAGGLETQYF. The CDR3 DNA sequence: TGTGCCAGCAGCTCCCATAGAGTAGCGGGGGGTCTGGAGACCCAGTACTTC.

This clone appeared a single time. CDR3 region: CASSESRTEAFF. The CDR3 DNA follows: TGTGCCAGCAGTGAAAGCAGGACTGAAGCTTTCTTT. The V call is TRBV6-1, the J call TRBJ1-1; no reliable D call. Between the trimmed V and J ends, which lost 2 bases and 5 bases, there was a span of 6 bases. Germline values: CDR1 MNHNS, CDR2 SASEGT. This CDR3 comprises 12 residues.

This clone has only one observation. The rearrangement links TRBV12-5 to TRBJ2-7; 10 nucleotides agree with TRBD1. Trimming removed 4 bases from V and 6 bases from J; junction bases left unmatched: 3. The CDR3 is 13 residues long. CDR1 LGHNT and CDR2 FRNRAP come from the germline V gene. The CDR3: CASGWGQGLEQYF. CDR3 coding DNA: TGTGCTAGTGGTTGGGGACAGGGGCTCGAGCAGTACTTC.

The chain uses TRBV7-6 and TRBJ1-5; possibly TRBD1 for D (5 bases). V was pared by 5 bases and J by 1 base, with 15 bases between. The CDR3 has 16 amino acids. CDR1 SGHVS and CDR2 FNYEAQ come from the germline V gene. The CDR3 DNA follows: TGTGCCAGCAGCCTCGGGCAGGGCGGAAGCAATCAGCCCCAGCATTTT. It specifies CASSLGQGGSNQPQHF.

The chain joins TRBV5-4 to TRBJ2-2, with 14 bases that match TRBD2. The CDR3 spans 16 residues. The V and J ends lost 3 bases and 6 bases, in that order; junction bases with no gene match: 4. Germline V lookup: CDR1 SGHNT, CDR2 YYREEE (reference sequence). CDR3 loop: CASSSTSGGVPGELFF. For the CDR3, the DNA is TGTGCCAGCAGCTCGACTAGCGGGGGGGTCCCCGGGGAGCTGTTTTTT.

The chain recombines TRBV6-6 with TRBJ2-2; the match to TRBD1 covers 9 bases. Trimming took 6 bases from V and 6 from J; bases not matched to a gene: 11. The CDR3 is 16 residues long. Germline V gives CDR1 MNHNY, CDR2 SVGAGI (reference sequence). This CDR3 is CASSQRGTGMAGELFF. CDR3 DNA: TGTGCCAGCAGCCAACGAGGGACAGGGATGGCCGGGGAGCTGTTTTTT.

The V call is TRBV11-2, the J call TRBJ2-6; D call uncertain. The CDR3 runs 15 residues. The ends were cut back, 5 bases at V and 0 bases at J, with 8 bases in the middle. The germline V gene has CDR1 SGHAT and CDR2 FQNNGV. CDR3 protein: CASSVSDSGANVLTF. The CDR3 DNA reads as TGTGCCAGCAGCGTATCAGACTCTGGGGCCAACGTCCTGACTTTC.

This chain links TRBV7-9 with TRBJ1-4, with a possible D match to TRBD1 (6 bases). V was shortened by 6 bases and J by 3 bases, with 14 bases between the two germline ends. Germline V gene sequence: CDR1 SEHNR, CDR2 FQNEAQ (reference sequence). The CDR3 loop spans 15 amino acids. CDR3 sequence (DNA): TGTGCCAGCAGACCCCCAGGGGTGGCTAATGAAAAACTGTTTTTT. Translated: CASRPPGVANEKLFF. Supplemented by reference TRBV7-9 and TRBJ1-4, the full variable domain reads DTGVSQNPRHKITKRGQNVTFRCDPISEHNRLYWYRQTLGQGPEFLTYFQNEAQLEKSRLLSDRFSAERPKGSFSTLEIQRTEQGDSAMYLCASRPPGVANEKLFFGSGTQLSVL.

This chain links TRBV2 with TRBJ1-1; D remains ambiguous. V lost 6 bases to trimming and J lost 1 base, with 9 bases between them. Germline V lookup: CDR1 SNHLY, CDR2 FYNNEI. This CDR3 region has 13 residues. CDR3 DNA: TGTGCCAGCAGGATAGAGGGGAACACTGAAGCTTTCTTT. This encodes CASRIEGNTEAFF.

This chain connects TRBV6-5 to TRBJ1-5, with D possibly being TRBD1 (5 bases). Trimming pared 7 bases from V and 7 bases from J, leaving 14 bases between. Germline V gene data show CDR1 as MNHEY and CDR2 as SVGAGI. CDR3 length equals 13 residues. CDR3 region: CASTGRVGQPQHF. CDR3 nucleotide sequence: TGTGCCAGCACAGGGAGGGTAGGACAGCCCCAGCATTTT.

This chain uses TRBV12-5 with TRBJ1-6; TRBD1 agrees at 8 bases. Germline-derived CDR1 and CDR2 are LGHNT and FRNRAP. V shed 5 bases, J shed 7 bases, and the junction held 4 bases outside the gene matches. The CDR3 loop spans 14 amino acids. The CDR3 region is CASGRDRLNSPLHF. CDR3 DNA: TGTGCTAGTGGTCGGGACAGGCTCAATTCACCCCTCCACTTT.

This chain links TRBV21-1 with TRBJ2-1; TRBD2, as called in the table, went unchecked against the DNA. TRBV21-1 counts as a pseudogene. CDR3 length equals 13 residues. CDR3 in DNA: TGTGCCAGCAGCAAAGAGGGACTTAATGAGCAGTTCTTC. Encoded protein: CASSKEGLNEQFF.

The V gene is TRBV5-5, the J gene TRBJ1-1; tentative D call: TRBD1 (6 bases). Trimming took 2 bases from V and 3 from J, leaving 8 bases between them. The CDR3 sequence is 13 residues long. Germline V CDR1 and CDR2: SGHKS, YYEKEE (reference sequence). The CDR3 nucleotides are TGTGCCAGCAGCTTTGGGGGCTACACTGAAGCTTTCTTT. Protein: CASSFGGYTEAFF.

This clone came up a few times. The chain carries TRBV27 and TRBJ2-7, with D maybe TRBD2 (5 bases). CDR1 is MNHEY, CDR2 SMNVEV, per germline (reference sequence). V shed 3 bases and J shed 4 bases, with 13 bases lying between them. The CDR3 spans 14 residues. The CDR3: CASSFLGGKYEQYF. CDR3 DNA sequence: TGTGCCAGCAGTTTTTTAGGAGGAAAGTACGAGCAGTACTTC.

V usage is TRBV4-2 and J usage is TRBJ1-4; 11 bases agree with TRBD1. The V segment lost 3 bases and the J segment 8 bases; nucleotides outside the gene matches: 5. The CDR3 runs 15 residues. Germline V gives CDR1 LGHNA, CDR2 YNFKEQ. Here the CDR3 reads CASSQWDRGSEKLFF. Written as DNA, the CDR3 is TGTGCCAGCAGCCAGTGGGACAGGGGGAGCGAAAAACTGTTTTTT.